The rows below give T cell receptor beta chains drawn from one sample of a study of T-cell memory formation after mild COVID-19. Each CDR3 protein is one row after TCRdb ran MiXCR on the 5' RACE reads. Among 360,000 or so distinct CDR3 sequences, 25% to 30% were seen once, and the ten largest hold approximately 13%. What was sequenced was PBMCs or a T cell subset sorted from them (not recorded which). Receptor source: an adult woman who had mild COVID-19 (a few samples of this study predate the infection). Cell type and time point are not known. Each CDR3 is given with its conserved first and last residue.

v_call,cdr3_aa
TRBV7-8,CASSSGRSTDTQYF
TRBV6-5,CASSYRIQTPGEQYF
TRBV29-1,CSTRDYGYTF
TRBV5-6,CASSLAWVWLAFYHEQFF
TRBV10-3,CAITPIGLGHGYTF
TRBV29-1,CSSWTGNTEAFF
TRBV5-1,CASSYADRGPFSGNTIYF
TRBV12-3/TRBV12-4,CASLRTGGDGQYF
TRBV30,CAWSVGYGSGPHEQYF
TRBV5-1,CASSMTSGRTYEQYF
TRBV9,CASSPDGLREQYF
TRBV18,CASSRGQDSGNTIYF
TRBV25-1,CASSDSTGSSYNEQFF
TRBV6-7,CASSYLGFPVRTQYF
TRBV12-3/TRBV12-4,CASSEPWTSGSTDTQYF
TRBV10-3,CAINTDSYEQYF
TRBV7-7,CASSFGGIGTGELFF
TRBV6-1,CASSDLGQGYEQYF
TRBV24-1,CATSAGGGRAKEQFF
TRBV11-2,CASSLGLAGLNEQFF
TRBV5-1,CASIRGPSGANVLTF
TRBV12-3/TRBV12-4,CASCSGRNTDTQYF
TRBV6-2/TRBV6-3,CASSWTDPSYEQYF
TRBV5-1,CASSLTGGGEHQHF
TRBV6-5,CASSKERSSYNEQFF
TRBV6-1,CASRSGVFGSYEQYF
TRBV30,CAWSTDRYEQYF
TRBV30,CAWAPGQKVANEKLFF
TRBV7-9,CASSLTSGWTEAFF
TRBV20-1,CSARVLPASGSAGELFF
TRBV2,CASSVKVNYGYTF
TRBV7-9,CASSPPGLGEKLFF
TRBV6-5,CASSRRGERETQYF
TRBV9,CASSVDEETQYF
TRBV24-1,CATSDTDTEAFF
TRBV4-3,CASSQDWGRGNPYEQYF
TRBV24-1,CATSNGGGAGTSTDTQYF
TRBV7-2,CASSFKGGPGTDTQYF
TRBV5-5,CASNRDSNQPQHF
TRBV27,CASRYGLAGDEQYF
TRBV2,CASSVTYTGELFF
TRBV7-9,CASARGSTDTQYF